This TCR beta chain was captured by sequencing in a study of T cell responses to AZD1222 COVID-19 vaccine. Overall study findings and caveats: Along spike, vaccine-associated CD4 TCRs were found throughout, with dominance at 160-218 and 743-854. Samples come after the peak T cell response, not at day 14. Donors skewed white British and female; clonal diversity was possibly underestimated.

Measured with immunoSEQ multiplex PCR; TCRdb has only the in-frame clones, and not every one. This sample has tens of thousands of clones; approximately 90% occur once, and the top ten carry 4.9%. Concerning this clone itself: Its target is not known.

Germline CDR1 ENHRY, CDR2 SYGVKD. The CDR3 is made up of 16 amino acids. V gave up 1 base and J gave up 6 bases; unmatched junction bases: 9. The TCR originated in an adult in good health. The material was peripheral blood, obtained on day 0 of AZD1222 vaccination. The V call is TRBV10-3, the J call TRBJ1-5, with 7 bases identical to TRBD1. As DNA, the CDR3 is TGTGCCATCAGTGAGTTCGATGTGTCAGGGGGTCAGCCCCAGCATTTT. Residues: CAISEFDVSGGQPQHF.